This TCR beta chain was documented in a study of T-cell memory formation after mild COVID-19. Study-level points and caveats: Some SARS-CoV-2-responding clones were already detected in memory before infection.

With regard to this clonotype: The target antigen is unknown.

Germline V gives CDR1 SGDLS, CDR2 YYNGEE. This CDR3 region has 14 residues. V was clipped by 1 base and J by 0 bases, with 2 bases between them. Constant-segment primers served in 5'RACE that generated TCR alpha and TCR beta cDNA libraries bearing sample barcodes and UMIs. MiXCR, applied by TCRdb to the 5' RACE reads, yields one record per CDR3 protein. The data show 350,000 to 450,000 distinct CDR3 sequences, 15% to 25% seen once. The rearrangement joins TRBV9 to TRBJ2-6; D remains ambiguous. This TCR came from an adult woman who had mild COVID-19 (a few samples of this study predate the infection). Cell type and time point are not known. Sequencing was done on a sample of PBMCs or a T cell subset sorted from them (not recorded which). CDR3 sequence: CASSVSSGANVLTF. Here the CDR3 DNA reads TGTGCCAGCAGCGTAAGCTCTGGGGCCAACGTCCTGACTTTC. Drawing the rest from reference TRBV9 and TRBJ2-6, the complete variable domain is DSGVTQTPKHLITATGQRVTLRCSPRSGDLSVYWYQQSLDQGLQFLIQYYNGEERAKGNILERFSAQQFPDLHSELNLSSLELGDSALYFCASSVSSGANVLTFGAGSRLTVL.